These 22 T cell receptor beta chains were all obtained from the same sample, sequenced in a study of blood T cells in healthy people across ages. Combining a sample-barcoded 5' primer with a J-beta primer mix, a second PCR ran for 7 to 11 cycles. TCRdb analysed the 5' RACE reads with MiXCR anew, one entry per CDR3 protein. Found here are approximately 800,000 distinct CDR3 sequences, less than 70% of them singletons; the top ten hold approximately 40%. The sequencing sample was made of blood. These receptors originate from a man older than 75 in good health.

This clonotype appeared once. This chain connects TRBV20-1 to TRBJ1-6; D is perhaps TRBD1 (5 bases). Per the germline V gene, CDR1 is DFQATT and CDR2 is SNEGSKA (reference sequence). Trimming stripped 1 base from V and 10 bases from J, with 17 bases between. The CDR3 is 15 amino acids. CDR3 sequence reads: CSARVGDRFESPLHF. CDR3 sequence (DNA): TGCAGTGCTAGAGTGGGCGACAGATTCGAGTCACCCCTCCACTTT.

J is TRBJ2-5 and V is TRBV7-6, with TRBD2 matching over 10 bases. The J call is doubtful: the DNA matches TRBJ2-7 better. This CDR3 has 16 amino acids. The germline CDR1 and CDR2 sequences are SGHVS and FNYEAQ. CDR3 coding DNA: TGTGCCAGCAGCTTATTGGGCAGCGGGAGGGCCTACGAGCAGTACTTC. Its protein is CASSLLGSGRAYEQYF.

This clonotype occurred a few times. The CDR3 loop reads CASQDLTVEKLFF. Written as DNA, the CDR3 is TGTGCCAGCCAGGACCTTACTGTGGAAAAACTGTTTTTT. The chain combines TRBV12-3 or TRBV12-4 with TRBJ1-4; D uncertain. The CDR3 runs 13 residues. V gave up 8 bases and J gave up 8 bases, with 15 bases separating them.

Points on this clonotype: One junction end disagrees with the germline gene, perhaps due to a read error. The V gene is TRBV7-9, the J gene TRBJ2-7; tentative D call: TRBD2 (5 bases). CDR3 length: 14 amino acids. The germline V gene has CDR1 SEHNR and CDR2 FQNEAQ (reference sequence). The DNA of the CDR3 is TGTGCCAGCAGCGTAGCCTGGGAGCGCCACGAGCAGTACTTC. Translation: CASSVAWERHEQYF.

This chain uses TRBV7-2 with TRBJ1-4; TRBD1 matches at 7 bases. V lost 5 bases, J lost 8 bases, and 11 bases stayed unmatched. Germline-derived CDR1 and CDR2 are SGHTA and FQGNSA. The length of the CDR3 is 15 residues. Written as DNA, the CDR3 is TGTGCCAGCAGCCCCAGACGGTGGGACAGCGAAAAACTGTTTTTT. It yields the protein CASSPRRWDSEKLFF.

The chain is built from TRBV21-1 and TRBJ2-7; the table gives TRBD1 as D, unverified against the DNA. TRBV21-1 is annotated as a pseudogene. The CDR3 spans 14 residues. The CDR3 sequence is CASSQTGFSYEQYF. Here the CDR3 DNA reads TGTGCCAGCAGCCAGACAGGCTTCTCCTACGAGCAGTACTTC.

This clonotype was counted a few times. J is TRBJ2-1 and V is TRBV10-3; 13 bases line up with TRBD2. The trim removed 2 bases at V and 0 bases at J, leaving 7 bases unmatched. This CDR3 contains 19 residues. In germline, CDR1 is ENHRY, CDR2 SYGVKD. Written as DNA, the CDR3 is TGTGCCATCAGTGAGCCGGGACTAGCGGGGAGGAGCTCCTACAATGAGCAGTTCTTC. Protein: CAISEPGLAGRSSYNEQFF.

The genes are TRBV20-1 and TRBJ1-6, with unresolved D. CDR1 DFQATT and CDR2 SNEGSKA come from the germline V gene (reference sequence). V dropped 0 bases and J dropped 7 bases, with 13 bases sitting between them. The CDR3 sequence is 15 residues long. The CDR3 is CSARDRPELNSPLHF. CDR3 DNA: TGCAGTGCTAGAGATCGTCCAGAACTCAATTCACCCCTCCACTTT.

The chain carries TRBV24-1 and TRBJ1-5, with unresolved D. The CDR3 loop spans 14 amino acids. CDR1 KGHDR and CDR2 SFDVKD come from the germline V gene. V dropped 3 bases and J dropped 1 base, with 6 bases sitting between them. This CDR3 reads CATSDVRSNQPQHF. For the CDR3, the DNA is TGTGCCACCAGTGATGTCAGGAGCAATCAGCCCCAGCATTTT.

V usage is TRBV6-6 and J usage is TRBJ2-4; TRBD2 aligns across 9 bases. The tail of the sequence fits TRBJ2-7 better, so the J call may be wrong. Germline V gene lookup returns CDR1 MNHNY and CDR2 SVGAGI (reference sequence). The CDR3 has 15 amino acids. CDR3 sequence (DNA): TGTGCCAGCAGTTGGATAGCGGGAGAGGGGTACGAGCAGTACTTC. This gives the protein CASSWIAGEGYEQYF.

The chain links TRBV20-1 to TRBJ2-1; unclear D gene. This CDR3 has 14 amino acids. Looked up from germline, CDR1 is DFQATT and CDR2 is SNEGSKA (reference sequence). The V end was cut by 7 bases, the J end by 0 bases, with 13 bases between. The CDR3 loop is CSGRSSSSYNEQFF. CDR3 DNA: TGCAGTGGACGGTCCTCGAGCTCCTACAATGAGCAGTTCTTC.

In this sample, this clonotype turned up a few times. The genes are TRBV29-1 and TRBJ2-3; maybe TRBD2 (6 bases). This CDR3 contains 11 residues. The germline gives CDR1 SQVTM, CDR2 ANQGSEA. Trimming pared 6 bases from V and 14 bases from J, leaving 18 bases between. Here the CDR3 DNA reads TGCAGCGTCGGAGGGGCAGCATACGCGTATTTT. Its translation is CSVGGAAYAYF.

Turning to this clonotype: Given a much more abundant clone one base away, this may be a read error. The V call is TRBV7-9, the J call TRBJ2-7; D ambiguous. The CDR3 runs to 12 residues. V lost 1 base, J lost 6 bases, and 7 bases lay in between. The germline V gene has CDR1 SEHNR and CDR2 FQNEAQ (reference sequence). The CDR3 sequence: CASSLGACEQYF. The DNA of the CDR3 is TGTGCCAGCAGCTTAGGGGCCTGCGAGCAGTACTTC.

There are a few counts of this clonotype. The chain is built from TRBV6-1 and TRBJ2-4; D not certain. Trimming took off 7 bases at V and 7 bases at J, with 8 bases between the two ends. CDR1 is MNHNS and CDR2 is SASEGT in the germline V gene. This CDR3 is 11 amino acids long. CDR3 DNA sequence: TGTGCCAGCACCGGTGGGAACATTCAGTACTTC. This translates into CASTGGNIQYF.

The chain couples TRBV10-3 to TRBJ2-5; weak D call: TRBD2 (5 bases). From germline, CDR1 is ENHRY and CDR2 SYGVKD. Deletions cut 5 bases from V and 5 bases from J, with 9 bases between. The CDR3 consists of 12 residues. The CDR3 loop is CAISPPGETQYF. For the CDR3, the DNA is TGTGCCATCAGTCCCCCGGGGGAGACCCAGTACTTC.

In DNA form, the CDR3 reads TGTGCCAGCAGCCAAGACGACCGATCCTACAATGAGCAGTACTTC. This sequence encodes CASSQDDRSYNEQYF. The chain carries TRBV3-1 and TRBJ2-1; D call uncertain. TRBJ2-7 matches the DNA end more closely, so the J call is doubtful. This CDR3 spans 15 amino acids. In germline, CDR1 is LGHDT, CDR2 YNNKEL (reference sequence).

V is TRBV24-1 and J is TRBJ2-5; D uncertain. The length of the CDR3 is 14 residues. The germline CDR1 and CDR2 sequences are KGHDR and SFDVKD. The V end lost 0 bases, the J end lost 9 bases, and 13 bases lay between the germline ends. The CDR3 loop reads CATSDLVAWGPQYF. The CDR3 nucleotides are TGTGCCACCAGTGATTTGGTGGCCTGGGGTCCCCAGTACTTC.

The chain has TRBV13 and TRBJ2-7; D could derive from TRBD1 or TRBD2 (6 bases each). Germline assignment: CDR1 PRHDT and CDR2 FYEKMQ (reference sequence). The CDR3 loop spans 14 amino acids. Between the trimmed V and J ends, which lost 4 bases and 2 bases, there was a span of 12 bases. CDR3 region: CASSSSGAPYEQYF. The CDR3 region has the DNA TGTGCCAGCAGCTCGTCGGGGGCCCCCTACGAGCAGTACTTC.

This clonotype was seen a few times. The genes are TRBV28 and TRBJ1-2, with 10 bases lining up with TRBD1. V shed 5 bases and J 2 bases; nucleotides not matched to a gene: 8. CDR3 size: 16 residues. Germline V gives CDR1 MDHEN, CDR2 SYDVKM. CDR3 DNA sequence: TGTGCCAGCAGTGACGCTGGGGACAGGGGAAACTATGGCTACACCTTC. It translates to CASSDAGDRGNYGYTF.

This clonotype was seen a few times. V gene TRBV12-3 or TRBV12-4 combines with J gene TRBJ1-1; TRBD1 is a possible D gene (5 bases). This CDR3 is 11 amino acids long. Trimming removed 5 bases at V and 7 bases at J, with 8 bases between. CDR3 sequence reads: CASSGAGEAFF. CDR3 DNA sequence: TGTGCCAGCAGTGGGGCGGGTGAAGCTTTCTTT.

This chain uses TRBV20-1 with TRBJ2-1; a possible D gene is TRBD2 (6 bases). CDR1 is DFQATT, CDR2 SNEGSKA, per germline (reference sequence). This CDR3 comprises 13 residues. Trimming cost V 7 bases and J 4 bases, with 14 bases left between them. The DNA of the CDR3 is TGCAGTGTTGGTGGCGGGATATACAATGAGCAGTTCTTC. Its protein is CSVGGGIYNEQFF.

The V call is TRBV6-1, the J call TRBJ2-4, with TRBD2 matching over 9 bases. The end of the DNA aligns better with TRBJ2-7, so the J call may be wrong. This CDR3 comprises 16 residues. The V gene's germline CDR1 is MNHNS and CDR2 SASEGT. The CDR3 here is CASSEIKAGGPYEQYF. For the CDR3, the DNA is TGTGCCAGCAGTGAAATTAAAGCGGGAGGCCCCTACGAGCAGTACTTC.